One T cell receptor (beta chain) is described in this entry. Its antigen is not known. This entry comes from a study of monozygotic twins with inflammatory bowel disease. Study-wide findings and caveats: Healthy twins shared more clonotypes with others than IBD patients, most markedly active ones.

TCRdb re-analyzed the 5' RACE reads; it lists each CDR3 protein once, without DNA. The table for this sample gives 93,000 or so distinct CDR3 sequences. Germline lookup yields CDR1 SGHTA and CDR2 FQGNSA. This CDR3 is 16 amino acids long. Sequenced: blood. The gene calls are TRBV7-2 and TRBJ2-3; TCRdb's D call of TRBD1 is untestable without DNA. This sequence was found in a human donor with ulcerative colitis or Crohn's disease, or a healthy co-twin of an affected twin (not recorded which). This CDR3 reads CASSLGLAGPTDTQYF.